This is a list of T cell receptor beta chains from one sample in a study of Ad26.COV2.S vaccination and SARS-CoV-2 variants. TCRdb keeps only in-frame clones here, not all; method: immunoSEQ multiplex PCR. The sample consists of 300,000 to 350,000 clones, 70% to 90% of them appearing once. This sample comprised peripheral blood, obtained in a trial of Ad26.COV2.S vaccine versus placebo. These receptor sequences come from a person between 18 and 65 years old who received the Ad26.COV2.S COVID-19 vaccine or a placebo. CDR3s include the opening cysteine and the closing phenylalanine or tryptophan. A D gene is named only where the DNA matches it firmly. Some rows have no size entry. The others give once, few or many, or a class for an expanded clone.

>16|TRBV7-2|TRBJ2-3|NA|NA
CASSLAGGFSTDTQYF
TGTGCCAGCAGCTTAGCGGGGGGCTTCAGCACAGATACGCAGTATTTT
>12|TRBV30|TRBJ1-1|NA|NA
CAWMLGNTEAFF
TGTGCCTGGATGTTGGGGAACACTGAAGCTTTCTTT
>15|TRBV30|TRBJ1-5|NA|NA
CAWSDQGIRNQPQHF
TGTGCCTGGAGTGATCAGGGGATCCGGAATCAGCCCCAGCATTTT
>17|TRBV18|TRBJ1-2|TRBD1|NA
CASSSAGTGVLGYGYTF
TGTGCCAGCTCATCCGCCGGGACAGGGGTTCTCGGATATGGCTACACCTTC
>15|TRBV5-1|TRBJ1-1|TRBD1|few
CASSAGQGGGTEAFF
TGCGCCAGCAGCGCCGGACAGGGAGGGGGCACTGAAGCTTTCTTT
>14|TRBV29-1|TRBJ1-3|NA|NA
CSVAPTAVGNTIYF
TGCAGCGTTGCCCCGACAGCCGTCGGAAACACCATATATTTT
>13|TRBV27|TRBJ1-5|NA|few
CASTLQGNQPQHF
TGTGCCAGCACCCTCCAGGGGAATCAGCCCCAGCATTTT
>15|TRBV29-1|TRBJ2-1|TRBD1|NA
CSALTGTGIWGEQFF
TGCAGCGCTCTAACCGGGACAGGGATCTGGGGTGAGCAGTTCTTC
>15|TRBV6-2/TRBV6-3|TRBJ2-2|NA|NA
CASSYEGANTGELFF
TGTGCCAGCAGTTACGAAGGGGCGAACACCGGGGAGCTGTTTTTT
>13|TRBV3-1/TRBV3-2|TRBJ1-1|NA|few
CASARLMNTEAFF
TGTGCCAGCGCCCGACTGATGAACACTGAAGCTTTCTTT
>13|TRBV7-2|TRBJ2-3|NA|few
CASRLRGTDTQYF
TGTGCCAGCAGGTTAAGAGGGACAGATACGCAGTATTTT
>14|TRBV30|TRBJ2-3|NA|NA
CAWKQGGGTDTQYF
TGTGCCTGGAAACAGGGTGGGGGCACAGATACGCAGTATTTT
>13|TRBV7-3|TRBJ2-2|NA|NA
CASSLSGTGELFF
TGTGCCAGCAGCTTAAGCGGAACCGGGGAGCTGTTTTTT
>14|TRBV10-1|TRBJ1-2|NA|NA
CASSDGGRGYGYTF
TGCGCCAGCAGTGATGGCGGAAGAGGTTATGGCTACACCTTC
>17|TRBV5-6|TRBJ2-5|TRBD2|once
CASSAASGRGRGETQYF
TGTGCCAGCAGCGCGGCTAGCGGTAGAGGGCGGGGAGAGACCCAGTACTTC
>14|TRBV19|TRBJ2-6|NA|NA
CASSPQSGANVLTF
TGTGCCAGTAGTCCCCAATCTGGGGCCAACGTCCTGACTTTC
>13|TRBV10-3|TRBJ2-2|TRBD1|NA
CASSGTGIGELFF
TGTGCCTCCTCCGGGACAGGGATCGGGGAGCTGTTTTTT
>15|TRBV2|TRBJ1-2|NA|NA
CASSARQGSFYGYTF
TGTGCCAGCAGTGCTCGGCAGGGCTCTTTTTATGGCTACACCTTC
>16|TRBV27|TRBJ2-6|NA|NA
CASSSGRLSGANVLTF
TGTGCCAGCAGTTCGGGCAGACTTTCTGGGGCCAACGTCCTGACTTTC
>15|TRBV7-9|TRBJ2-7|TRBD1|NA
CASSLLTGAAYEQYF
TGTGCCAGCAGCCTCCTGACAGGGGCGGCCTACGAGCAGTACTTC
>13|TRBV19|TRBJ1-1|NA|NA
CASSITVNTEAFF
TGTGCCAGTAGTATCACAGTGAACACTGAAGCTTTCTTT
>16|TRBV6-4|TRBJ1-1|TRBD1|NA
CASSDSNRGQVTEAFF
TGTGCCAGCAGTGACTCCAACAGGGGGCAGGTCACTGAAGCTTTCTTT
>17|TRBV5-6|TRBJ1-1|NA|once
CASSFSPPRLMNTEAFF
TGTGCCAGCAGCTTTTCACCTCCACGACTCATGAACACTGAAGCTTTCTTT
>14|TRBV6-7|TRBJ2-1|NA|NA
CASSLRDPYNEQFF
TGTGCCAGCAGCCTGCGGGACCCTTACAATGAGCAGTTCTTC
>14|TRBV9|TRBJ2-3|NA|NA
CASSVAPSADTQYF
TGTGCCAGCAGCGTAGCACCTAGCGCGGATACGCAGTATTTT
>16|TRBV7-9|TRBJ2-7|TRBD1|NA
CASSNLTGVLGHEQYF
TGTGCCAGCAGCAACTTGACAGGGGTGCTTGGACACGAGCAGTACTTC
>22|TRBV4-1|TRBJ2-7|TRBD1|NA
CASSQRRGAGQGVGLGSYEQYF
TGCGCCAGCAGCCAACGGAGGGGCGCGGGACAGGGGGTCGGGCTCGGATCCTACGAGCAGTACTTC
>15|TRBV4-1|TRBJ1-1|NA|NA
CASSQAGLSVEVAFF
TGCGCCAGCAGCCAGGCAGGGTTATCGGTTGAAGTAGCTTTCTTT
>15|TRBV7-8|TRBJ2-2|TRBD2|NA
CASSPREGTSGELFF
TGTGCCAGCAGCCCCCGGGAGGGAACATCCGGGGAGCTGTTTTTT
>16|TRBV6-5|TRBJ1-5|NA|NA
CASSYGRRDSNQPQHF
TGTGCCAGCAGTTACGGCCGAAGAGACAGCAATCAGCCCCAGCATTTT
>16|TRBV10-3|TRBJ1-1|TRBD1|NA
CAISESGQGRGTEAFF
TGTGCCATCAGTGAGTCGGGACAGGGTCGGGGTACTGAAGCTTTCTTT